Below are 19 T cell receptor beta chains sequenced from a single sample in a study of cytomegalovirus exposure and HLA in healthy donors. The PCR had 60 Vbeta and 13 Jbeta primers. Produced via immunoSEQ multiplex PCR; TCRdb's table is partial and in-frame only. This repertoire shows about 160,000 clones, 75% to 90% found once; its top ten account for around 6.5%. The sample was PBMCs. The source of these receptors is a male donor in good health and CMV-seropositive.

This rearrangement joins TRBV11-2 to TRBJ2-3, with 13 nucleotides matching TRBD2. The length of the CDR3 is 17 residues. Trimming removed 3 bases from V and 1 base from J; junction bases left unmatched: 4. Germline values: CDR1 SGHAT, CDR2 FQNNGV. The CDR3 bases are TGTGCCAGCAGCTTTAGACTAGCGGGAGGTCGCACAGATACGCAGTATTTT. The encoded protein is CASSFRLAGGRTDTQYF.

V is TRBV15 and J is TRBJ1-1; a possible D gene is TRBD1 (6 bases). V was cut by 0 bases and J by 1 base, with 18 bases left in between. CDR1 and CDR2 (germline): LNHNV, YYDKDF (reference sequence). The CDR3 runs to 18 residues. CDR3 in amino acids: CATSRDYQVGGPNTEAFF. For the CDR3, the DNA is TGTGCCACCAGCAGAGATTATCAGGTTGGGGGCCCGAACACTGAAGCTTTCTTT.

This clone appeared a few times. The chain joins TRBV6-1 to TRBJ2-7, with 7 bases that match TRBD2. From germline, CDR1 is MNHNS and CDR2 SASEGT. Trimming cost V 9 bases and J 1 base; bases outside gene matches: 9. The CDR3 runs 14 residues. The CDR3 region is CASTGGSRSYEQYF. CDR3 nucleotide sequence: TGTGCCAGTACGGGAGGCAGTCGATCCTACGAGCAGTACTTC.

Only one count was recorded for this clone. The CDR3 loop reads CAWSVGEGADTQYF. The CDR3 coding sequence is TGTGCCTGGAGTGTAGGAGAGGGTGCAGATACGCAGTATTTT. The V gene is TRBV30, the J gene TRBJ2-3; a possible D gene is TRBD2 (5 bases). Germline CDR1 GTSNPN, CDR2 SVGIG (reference sequence). The CDR3 runs to 14 residues. Trimming pared 0 bases from V and 4 bases from J, leaving 11 bases between.

This clone was detected once. The gene calls are TRBV7-9 and TRBJ2-7; 10 bases agree with TRBD2. Trimming cost V 2 bases and J 3 bases; bases outside gene matches: 10. The CDR3 is made up of 17 amino acids. Per germline, CDR1 SEHNR and CDR2 FQNEAQ (reference sequence). CDR3 sequence (DNA): TGTGCCAGCAGCTTAACCGGTAGCACTAGCGGGATCTACGAGCAGTACTTC. Protein product: CASSLTGSTSGIYEQYF.

The rearrangement uses TRBV9 and TRBJ2-3; TRBD2 is a possible D gene (5 bases). The germline gives CDR1 SGDLS, CDR2 YYNGEE. Trimming cost V 1 base and J 0 bases, with 15 bases left between them. This CDR3 has 17 residues. CDR3 sequence: CASSVSRRRTSTDTQYF. The DNA of the CDR3 is TGTGCCAGCAGCGTATCCCGACGGAGGACTAGCACAGATACGCAGTATTTT. Drawing the rest from reference TRBV9 and TRBJ2-3, the complete variable domain is DSGVTQTPKHLITATGQRVTLRCSPRSGDLSVYWYQQSLDQGLQFLIQYYNGEERAKGNILERFSAQQFPDLHSELNLSSLELGDSALYFCASSVSRRRTSTDTQYFGPGTRLTVL.

The CDR3, as DNA: TGTGCCAGCAGCTTCTCCCGTCATGGCTACACCTTC. Protein: CASSFSRHGYTF. The chain links TRBV7-2 to TRBJ1-2; D is unclear. Trimming took off 3 bases at V and 6 bases at J, with 8 bases between the two ends. CDR3 length equals 12 residues. Per the germline V gene, CDR1 is SGHTA and CDR2 is FQGNSA.

V and J are TRBV6-1 and TRBJ2-7; 7 bases are a match to TRBD1. The V gene end was trimmed by 6 bases and the J gene end by 2 bases; junction bases not matched to a gene: 7. The length of the CDR3 is 14 residues. The V gene's germline CDR1 is MNHNS and CDR2 SASEGT. Written as DNA, the CDR3 is TGTGCCAGCAGGAAAACAGGGGATCCCTACGAGCAGTACTTC. Translated: CASRKTGDPYEQYF.

This chain joins TRBV18 and TRBJ1-3; D not resolved. This CDR3 spans 14 amino acids. CDR1 is KGHSH, CDR2 LQKENI, per germline. The V end lost 4 bases, the J end lost 2 bases, and 9 bases lay between the germline ends. This chain's CDR3 is CASSQGVTGNTIYF. The CDR3 DNA reads as TGTGCCAGCTCACAAGGAGTTACTGGAAACACCATATATTTT.

V and J are TRBV6-5 and TRBJ2-4, with 9 positions matching TRBD2. V was clipped by 3 bases and J by 6 bases; unmatched bases: 3. Germline V CDR1 and CDR2: MNHEY, SVGAGI. The CDR3 has 14 amino acids. The CDR3 protein is CASSYLLAGNIQYF. The CDR3 bases are TGTGCCAGCAGTTATTTACTAGCGGGAAACATTCAGTACTTC.

This rearrangement joins TRBV5-1 to TRBJ2-2, with D perhaps TRBD2 (6 bases). The CDR3 sequence is 13 residues long. Germline CDR1 SGHRS, CDR2 YFSETQ. V dropped 5 bases and J dropped 4 bases, with 9 bases sitting between them. The CDR3 protein is CASRPGVTGELFF. The CDR3 DNA follows: TGCGCCAGCAGACCGGGGGTCACCGGGGAGCTGTTTTTT.

The V gene is TRBV19, the J gene TRBJ1-2; perhaps TRBD1 as D (6 bases). CDR3 length: 14 residues. Trimming took off 3 bases at V and 0 bases at J, with 8 bases between the two ends. CDR1 is LNHDA, CDR2 SQIVND, per germline (reference sequence). The CDR3 region is CASSITGTNYGYTF. CDR3 in DNA: TGTGCCAGTAGTATCACAGGGACTAACTATGGCTACACCTTC.

The chain is built from TRBV2 and TRBJ1-2; 10 bases align to TRBD1. The V segment lost 6 bases and the J segment 1 base; nucleotides outside the gene matches: 8. Germline CDR1 and CDR2: SNHLY and FYNNEI. The CDR3 runs 16 residues. The CDR3 protein is CASRLTGGANNYGYTF. The CDR3 DNA is TGTGCCAGCAGATTGACAGGGGGCGCTAATAACTATGGCTACACCTTC.

The rearrangement uses TRBV14 and TRBJ1-1; D remains ambiguous. V was trimmed by 1 base and J by 5 bases, leaving 8 bases between them. CDR1 and CDR2 (germline): SGHDN, FVKESK. This CDR3 has 13 amino acids. Here the CDR3 reads CASSQGRGTEAFF. In DNA form, the CDR3 reads TGTGCCAGCAGCCAAGGGAGAGGAACTGAAGCTTTCTTT.

This clone was picked up one time. The chain employs TRBV4-1 and TRBJ1-3, with D possibly TRBD1 on 5 matching bases. Germline CDR1 MGHRA, CDR2 YSYEKL. The V and J ends lost 3 bases and 9 bases respectively, with 15 bases between them. The CDR3 covers 14 residues. This CDR3 is CASSHAGPLGTIYF. The CDR3 nucleotides are TGCGCCAGCAGCCATGCGGGACCCCTAGGCACCATATATTTT.

V gene TRBV6-1 combines with J gene TRBJ1-6; 7 bases are a match to TRBD1. CDR3 size: 15 residues. The V gene end was trimmed by 5 bases and the J gene end by 5 bases; junction bases not matched to a gene: 6. The germline gives CDR1 MNHNS, CDR2 SASEGT. The CDR3 DNA sequence: TGTGCCAGCAGTCCACAGGGGTCAGATAATTCACCCCTCCACTTT. This gives the protein CASSPQGSDNSPLHF.

The chain couples TRBV14 to TRBJ2-6; the match to TRBD2 covers 8 bases. CDR1 is SGHDN, CDR2 FVKESK, per germline. This CDR3 is built from 20 residues. Trimming cost V 0 bases and J 3 bases; bases outside gene matches: 13. For the CDR3, the DNA is TGTGCCAGCAGCCAAGATTGGAAAGCGGGAGCCTTGTTTGGGGCCAACGTCCTGACTTTC. Encoded protein: CASSQDWKAGALFGANVLTF.

The genes are TRBV9 and TRBJ2-1; 12 nucleotides match TRBD2. V lost 3 bases to trimming and J lost 7 bases; unmatched junction nucleotides: 5. CDR1 and CDR2 from the germline V gene are SGDLS and YYNGEE. This CDR3 region has 15 residues. CDR3 nucleotides: TGTGCCAGCAGCGACTGGACTAGCGGGACGAATGAGCAGTTCTTC. Protein: CASSDWTSGTNEQFF.

This chain links TRBV27 with TRBJ1-5; possible D gene TRBD1, 6 bases. This CDR3 comprises 14 residues. Germline V gene lookup returns CDR1 MNHEY and CDR2 SMNVEV (reference sequence). V gave up 4 bases and J gave up 3 bases, with 10 bases separating them. CDR3 bases: TGTGCCAGCAGTTGGGGGGGGCTCAATCAGCCCCAGCATTTT. Translated: CASSWGGLNQPQHF.